The entry that follows covers one T cell receptor (beta chain) sequence. Its antigen remains unknown. Assay: immunoSEQ multiplex PCR; the TCRdb copy retains only in-frame clones and omits some. Among approximately 90,000 clones listed, roughly 86% were seen once. This entry is derived from a study of T cell repertoires and HLA-DP antigens. Looking at the study overall: A couple of male donors and one female donor spanned ages 18-to-29 through 60-to-69. DNA input averaged 218.4 ng in sorted CD137+CD4+ and 1,200 ng in pre-culture CD4+.

The CDR3 totals 14 residues. Trimming removed 2 bases from V and 5 bases from J, with 10 bases in between. Germline-derived CDR1 and CDR2 are SGHAT and FQDESV (reference sequence). CD4+ T cells were isolated untouched, around 98% pure. This clonotype was sampled from a man aged 45-60 years in good health and CMV-seronegative. The V call is TRBV11-1, the J call TRBJ2-1; the D is unclear. Specimen: CD4+ T cells from PBMCs. CDR3: CASSLIGRDNEQFF. CDR3 nucleotide sequence: TGTGCCAGCAGCTTAATCGGACGCGACAATGAGCAGTTCTTC.